A selection of T cell receptor beta chains follows, all from one sample in a study of blood T cell repertoires in COVID-19. Generated by immunoSEQ multiplex PCR, the TCRdb table keeps only in-frame clones and is missing some. This repertoire shows 200,000 to 300,000 clones, around 83% found once; its top ten account for roughly 2%. The specimen sequenced was peripheral blood. The origin of the receptors is a man aged 30 to 39 who had recovered from COVID-19. Each CDR3 is given with its conserved first and last residue. The D gene is left open where the match is weak. Size is stated for part of the rows, as once, few or many counts, or as a class when the clone is expanded.

v_call: TRBV27
j_call: TRBJ1-3
d_call: TRBD1
clone_size: -
cdr3_aa: CASSKDRMDTIYF

v_call: TRBV19
j_call: TRBJ1-5
d_call: TRBD1
clone_size: few
cdr3_aa: CASNSPGQGFHNQPQHF

v_call: TRBV6-5
j_call: TRBJ2-7
d_call: -
clone_size: once
cdr3_aa: CASKEGPSPSYEQYF

v_call: TRBV18
j_call: TRBJ1-5
d_call: -
clone_size: -
cdr3_aa: CASSPDRNQPQHF

v_call: TRBV9
j_call: TRBJ2-2
d_call: -
clone_size: -
cdr3_aa: CASATQGTLRGVGELFF

v_call: TRBV21-1
j_call: TRBJ2-4
d_call: -
clone_size: -
cdr3_aa: CASSKAPSGGIAKNIQYF

v_call: TRBV11-2
j_call: TRBJ2-7
d_call: -
clone_size: once
cdr3_aa: CASSFGGSGEQYF

v_call: TRBV18
j_call: TRBJ1-3
d_call: -
clone_size: once
cdr3_aa: CASSTTGNSGNTIYF

v_call: TRBV6-5
j_call: TRBJ2-1
d_call: TRBD1
clone_size: -
cdr3_aa: CAGQGILNEQFF

v_call: TRBV10-2
j_call: TRBJ1-2
d_call: -
clone_size: -
cdr3_aa: CASSRQGNYGYTF

v_call: TRBV6-6
j_call: TRBJ1-3
d_call: -
clone_size: once
cdr3_aa: CASSGRGRDSGNTIYF

v_call: TRBV10-2
j_call: TRBJ1-6
d_call: TRBD1
clone_size: -
cdr3_aa: CASRQGIDSPLHF

v_call: TRBV11-2
j_call: TRBJ2-7
d_call: TRBD2
clone_size: once
cdr3_aa: CASSPRTSGAYEQYF

v_call: TRBV3-1/TRBV3-2
j_call: TRBJ2-7
d_call: -
clone_size: -
cdr3_aa: CASSQSYEQYF

v_call: TRBV19
j_call: TRBJ2-3
d_call: TRBD2
clone_size: -
cdr3_aa: CASRASGGLRGTQYF

v_call: TRBV25-1
j_call: TRBJ1-4
d_call: -
clone_size: -
cdr3_aa: CASSDPKPSGTNEKLFF

v_call: TRBV12-3/TRBV12-4
j_call: TRBJ1-1
d_call: -
clone_size: once
cdr3_aa: CASTWNTEAFF

v_call: TRBV6-2/TRBV6-3
j_call: TRBJ1-1
d_call: -
clone_size: once
cdr3_aa: CASSTAWTEAFF

v_call: TRBV5-1
j_call: TRBJ1-1
d_call: -
clone_size: -
cdr3_aa: CASSLMGQMNTEAFF

v_call: TRBV5-4
j_call: TRBJ1-1
d_call: TRBD1
clone_size: once
cdr3_aa: CASSLGQGTVNTEAFF

v_call: TRBV5-1
j_call: TRBJ1-3
d_call: TRBD1
clone_size: -
cdr3_aa: CASSVGQMSSGNTIYF

v_call: TRBV18
j_call: TRBJ1-2
d_call: -
clone_size: -
cdr3_aa: CASSPQGYGYTF

v_call: TRBV7-9
j_call: TRBJ1-5
d_call: -
clone_size: -
cdr3_aa: CASSLGSGGEGNQPQHF

v_call: TRBV2
j_call: TRBJ1-2
d_call: -
clone_size: -
cdr3_aa: CASSDRGRGYTF

v_call: TRBV11-1
j_call: TRBJ2-3
d_call: TRBD2
clone_size: -
cdr3_aa: CASSFRGGAQDTQYF

v_call: TRBV7-2
j_call: TRBJ2-1
d_call: -
clone_size: -
cdr3_aa: CASSVNSGIEQFF

v_call: TRBV15
j_call: TRBJ1-2
d_call: TRBD1
clone_size: -
cdr3_aa: CATSRPTGGLYGYTF

v_call: TRBV2
j_call: TRBJ1-1
d_call: TRBD1
clone_size: -
cdr3_aa: CASLSDRAAEAFF

v_call: TRBV7-2
j_call: TRBJ2-3
d_call: TRBD2
clone_size: -
cdr3_aa: CASSLAKRGGLFYSTDTQYF

v_call: TRBV11-2
j_call: TRBJ2-5
d_call: -
clone_size: -
cdr3_aa: CASSSLTGRRGGQYF

v_call: TRBV5-4
j_call: TRBJ2-5
d_call: TRBD1
clone_size: -
cdr3_aa: CASSGTGVGDRTQYF

v_call: TRBV4-1
j_call: TRBJ2-5
d_call: -
clone_size: once
cdr3_aa: CASSQDGIDGAQYF

v_call: TRBV5-1
j_call: TRBJ2-6
d_call: -
clone_size: -
cdr3_aa: CASSSGGPRGANVLTF

v_call: TRBV4-1
j_call: TRBJ1-2
d_call: TRBD1
clone_size: -
cdr3_aa: CASSQGGPTDRRNYGYTF

v_call: TRBV3-1/TRBV3-2
j_call: TRBJ2-3
d_call: TRBD2
clone_size: few
cdr3_aa: CASSQDRGLAGQTDTQYF

v_call: TRBV7-9
j_call: TRBJ2-1
d_call: -
clone_size: -
cdr3_aa: CASSNSGSYEQFF

v_call: TRBV18
j_call: TRBJ1-1
d_call: -
clone_size: -
cdr3_aa: CASSPNNRVSSTEAFF

v_call: TRBV10-3
j_call: TRBJ2-5
d_call: -
clone_size: -
cdr3_aa: CAISEGVSQRETQYF

v_call: TRBV5-4
j_call: TRBJ2-5
d_call: -
clone_size: -
cdr3_aa: CASSLTAGPEETQYF

v_call: TRBV7-9
j_call: TRBJ1-4
d_call: -
clone_size: -
cdr3_aa: CASSLKDYGNEKLFF

v_call: TRBV5-1
j_call: TRBJ1-1
d_call: TRBD1
clone_size: few
cdr3_aa: CASSLAQTGAGTEAFF

v_call: TRBV19
j_call: TRBJ1-1
d_call: -
clone_size: -
cdr3_aa: CATSVRETPTEAFF

v_call: TRBV5-1
j_call: TRBJ2-7
d_call: -
clone_size: once
cdr3_aa: CASSLGGQINEQYF

v_call: TRBV4-1
j_call: TRBJ1-4
d_call: -
clone_size: -
cdr3_aa: CASSQDWMVETGTKEKLFF

v_call: TRBV5-8
j_call: TRBJ1-2
d_call: -
clone_size: -
cdr3_aa: CASSLDRDYGYTF

v_call: TRBV5-1
j_call: TRBJ1-4
d_call: TRBD1
clone_size: -
cdr3_aa: CASSLAGGGDEKLFF

v_call: TRBV27
j_call: TRBJ1-6
d_call: -
clone_size: once
cdr3_aa: CASRTGNSPLHF

v_call: TRBV10-3
j_call: TRBJ1-2
d_call: TRBD1
clone_size: -
cdr3_aa: CASGDRANYGYTF

v_call: TRBV7-9
j_call: TRBJ2-6
d_call: -
clone_size: -
cdr3_aa: CASSLGDMGSGANVLTF

v_call: TRBV19
j_call: TRBJ2-3
d_call: -
clone_size: -
cdr3_aa: CASRRTATDTQYF

v_call: TRBV6-4
j_call: TRBJ1-1
d_call: -
clone_size: -
cdr3_aa: CASSPRGGGTEAFF

v_call: TRBV2
j_call: TRBJ2-7
d_call: -
clone_size: once
cdr3_aa: CASRATYEQYF